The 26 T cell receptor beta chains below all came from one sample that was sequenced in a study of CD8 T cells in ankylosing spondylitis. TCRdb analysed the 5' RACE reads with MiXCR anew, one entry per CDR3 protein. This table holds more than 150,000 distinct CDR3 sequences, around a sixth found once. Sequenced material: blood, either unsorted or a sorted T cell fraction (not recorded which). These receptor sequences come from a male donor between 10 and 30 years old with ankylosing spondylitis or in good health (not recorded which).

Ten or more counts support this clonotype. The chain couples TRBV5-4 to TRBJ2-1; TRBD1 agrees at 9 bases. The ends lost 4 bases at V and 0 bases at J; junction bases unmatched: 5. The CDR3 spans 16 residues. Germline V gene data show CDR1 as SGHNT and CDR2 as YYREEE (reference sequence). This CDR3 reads CASSPGQGSSYNEQFF. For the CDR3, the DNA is TGTGCCAGCAGCCCGGGACAGGGCAGCTCCTACAATGAGCAGTTCTTC.

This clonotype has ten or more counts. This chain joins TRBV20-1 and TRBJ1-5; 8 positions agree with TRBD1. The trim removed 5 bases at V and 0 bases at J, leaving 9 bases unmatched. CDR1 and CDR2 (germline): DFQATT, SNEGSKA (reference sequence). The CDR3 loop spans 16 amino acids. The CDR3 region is CSAGRGRQLSNQPQHF. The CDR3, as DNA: TGCAGTGCTGGCAGGGGGCGACAACTTAGCAATCAGCCCCAGCATTTT.

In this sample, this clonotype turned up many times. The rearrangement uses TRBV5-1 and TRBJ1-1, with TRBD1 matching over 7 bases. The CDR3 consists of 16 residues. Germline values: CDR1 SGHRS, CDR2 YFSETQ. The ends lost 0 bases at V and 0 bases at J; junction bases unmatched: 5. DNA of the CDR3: TGCGCCAGCAGCTTGGCTACGGGACAGATGAACACTGAAGCTTTCTTT. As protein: CASSLATGQMNTEAFF.

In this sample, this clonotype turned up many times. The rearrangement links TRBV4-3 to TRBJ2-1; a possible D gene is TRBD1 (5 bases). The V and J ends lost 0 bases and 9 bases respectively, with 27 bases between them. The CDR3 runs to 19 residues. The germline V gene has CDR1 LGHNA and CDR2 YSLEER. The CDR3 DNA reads TGCGCCAGCAGCCAAGAAGCTAGAGACAATTCAGGGCTCTGGCGTGAGCAGTTCTTC. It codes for CASSQEARDNSGLWREQFF.

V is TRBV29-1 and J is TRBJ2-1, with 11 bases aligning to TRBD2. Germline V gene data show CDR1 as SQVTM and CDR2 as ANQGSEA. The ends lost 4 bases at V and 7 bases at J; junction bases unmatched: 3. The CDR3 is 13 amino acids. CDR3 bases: TGCAGCGTTGGACTAGCGGGACAGAATGAGCAGTTCTTC. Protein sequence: CSVGLAGQNEQFF.

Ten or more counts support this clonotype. CDR3 in amino acids: CSVEVLAGYNEQFF. The CDR3 nucleotides are TGCAGCGTTGAGGTGCTAGCTGGGTACAATGAGCAGTTCTTC. V and J are TRBV29-1 and TRBJ2-1, with TRBD2 as a possible D gene (5 bases). CDR3 length equals 14 residues. V was shortened by 3 bases and J by 4 bases, with 13 bases between the two germline ends. The germline V gene has CDR1 SQVTM and CDR2 ANQGSEA.

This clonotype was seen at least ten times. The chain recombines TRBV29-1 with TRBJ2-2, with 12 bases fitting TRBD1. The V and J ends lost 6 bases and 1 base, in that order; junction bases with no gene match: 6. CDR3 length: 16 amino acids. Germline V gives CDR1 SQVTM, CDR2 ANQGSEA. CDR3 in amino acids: CSVMGQGALNTGELFF. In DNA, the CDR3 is TGCAGCGTGATGGGACAGGGGGCCTTGAACACCGGGGAGCTGTTTTTT.

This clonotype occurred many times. As DNA, the CDR3 is TGTGCCAGCAGCAGCGGACAGCTTGGCACCGGGGAGCTGTTTTTT. Translation gives CASSSGQLGTGELFF. The chain is built from TRBV7-2 and TRBJ2-2, with D maybe TRBD1 (6 bases). Trimming cost V 5 bases and J 4 bases, with 14 bases left between them. The CDR3 loop spans 15 amino acids. Germline CDR1 and CDR2: SGHTA and FQGNSA.

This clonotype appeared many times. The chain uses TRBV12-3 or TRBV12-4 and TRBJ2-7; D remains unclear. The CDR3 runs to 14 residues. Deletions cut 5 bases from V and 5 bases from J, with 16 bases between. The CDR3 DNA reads TGTGCCAGCAGTCAAAGGGCAGGTTTCAACGAGCAGTACTTC. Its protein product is CASSQRAGFNEQYF.

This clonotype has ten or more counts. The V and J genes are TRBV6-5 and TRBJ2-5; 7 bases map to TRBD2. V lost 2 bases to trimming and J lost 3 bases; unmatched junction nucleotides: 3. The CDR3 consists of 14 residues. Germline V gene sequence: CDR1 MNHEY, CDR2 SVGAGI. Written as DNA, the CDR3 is TGTGCCAGCAGTTACCGGCTAGCGGAAGAGACCCAGTACTTC. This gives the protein CASSYRLAEETQYF.

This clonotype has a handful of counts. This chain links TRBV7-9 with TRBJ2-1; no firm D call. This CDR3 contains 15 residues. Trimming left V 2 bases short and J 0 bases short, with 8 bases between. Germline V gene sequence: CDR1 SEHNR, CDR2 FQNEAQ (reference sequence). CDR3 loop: CASSLPYSSYNEQFF. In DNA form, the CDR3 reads TGTGCCAGCAGCTTACCTTATAGCTCCTACAATGAGCAGTTCTTC.

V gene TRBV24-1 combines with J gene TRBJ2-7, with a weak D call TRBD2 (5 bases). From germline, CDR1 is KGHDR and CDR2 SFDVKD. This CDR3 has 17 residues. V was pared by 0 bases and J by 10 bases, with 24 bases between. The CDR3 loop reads CATSDLAGTEEYREQYV. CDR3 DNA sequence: TGTGCCACCAGTGATTTGGCGGGCACTGAGGAGTATCGAGAACAGTACGTC.

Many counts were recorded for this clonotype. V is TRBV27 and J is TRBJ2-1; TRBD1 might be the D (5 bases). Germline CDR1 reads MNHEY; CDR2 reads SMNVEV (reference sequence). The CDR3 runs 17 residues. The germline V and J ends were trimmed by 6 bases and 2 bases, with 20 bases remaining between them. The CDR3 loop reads CASSPKKTASTYNEQFF. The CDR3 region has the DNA TGTGCCAGCAGCCCGAAGAAGACAGCTTCCACCTACAATGAGCAGTTCTTC.

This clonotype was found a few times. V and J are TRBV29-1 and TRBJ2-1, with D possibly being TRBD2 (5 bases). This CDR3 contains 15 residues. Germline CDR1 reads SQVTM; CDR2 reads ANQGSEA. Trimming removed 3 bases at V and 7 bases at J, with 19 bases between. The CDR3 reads CSVEGGSLARNEQFF. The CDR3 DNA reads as TGCAGCGTTGAGGGTGGCAGCCTAGCAAGGAATGAGCAGTTCTTC.

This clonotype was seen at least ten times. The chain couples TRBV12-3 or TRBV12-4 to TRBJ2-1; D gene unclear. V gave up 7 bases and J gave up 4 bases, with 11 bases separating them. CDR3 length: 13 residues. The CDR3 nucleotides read TGTGCCAGCAAACAGTCCTCTTACAATGAGCAGTTCTTC. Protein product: CASKQSSYNEQFF.

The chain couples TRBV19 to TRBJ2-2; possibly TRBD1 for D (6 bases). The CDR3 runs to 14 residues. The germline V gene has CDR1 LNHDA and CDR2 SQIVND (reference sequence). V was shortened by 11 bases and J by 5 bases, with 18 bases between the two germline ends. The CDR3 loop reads CASWGPRGTGELFF. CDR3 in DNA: TGTGCCTCTTGGGGGCCCCGAGGGACCGGGGAGCTGTTTTTT.

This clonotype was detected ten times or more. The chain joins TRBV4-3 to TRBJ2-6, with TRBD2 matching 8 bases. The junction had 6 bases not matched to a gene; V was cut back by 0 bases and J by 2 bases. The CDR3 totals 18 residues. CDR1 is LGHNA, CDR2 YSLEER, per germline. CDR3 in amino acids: CASSQDLGLVPGANVLTF. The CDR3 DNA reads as TGCGCCAGCAGCCAAGACTTGGGACTAGTCCCTGGGGCCAACGTCCTGACTTTC.

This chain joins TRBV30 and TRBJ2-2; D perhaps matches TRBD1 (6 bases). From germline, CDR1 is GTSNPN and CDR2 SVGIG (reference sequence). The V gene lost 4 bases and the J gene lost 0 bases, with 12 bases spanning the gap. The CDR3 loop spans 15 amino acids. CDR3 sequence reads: CAWIHGQSNTGELFF. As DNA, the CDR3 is TGTGCCTGGATCCACGGACAGTCGAACACCGGGGAGCTGTTTTTT.

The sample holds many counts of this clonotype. CDR3 sequence reads: CASSKSLAGSYNEQFF. The DNA of the CDR3 is TGTGCCAGCAGTAAGTCACTAGCGGGGTCCTACAATGAGCAGTTCTTC. The rearrangement uses TRBV12-3 or TRBV12-4 and TRBJ2-1; 10 nucleotides line up with TRBD2. This CDR3 contains 16 residues. After removal of 5 bases from V and 1 base from J, the junction contained 5 bases not matched to a gene.

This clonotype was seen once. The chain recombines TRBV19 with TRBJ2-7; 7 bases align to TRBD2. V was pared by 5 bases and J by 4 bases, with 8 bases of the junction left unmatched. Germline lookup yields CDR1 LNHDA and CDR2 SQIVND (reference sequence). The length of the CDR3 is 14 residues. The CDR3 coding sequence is TGTGCCAGTAGTCTAAGCTCGGGACTATACGAGCAGTACTTC. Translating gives CASSLSSGLYEQYF.

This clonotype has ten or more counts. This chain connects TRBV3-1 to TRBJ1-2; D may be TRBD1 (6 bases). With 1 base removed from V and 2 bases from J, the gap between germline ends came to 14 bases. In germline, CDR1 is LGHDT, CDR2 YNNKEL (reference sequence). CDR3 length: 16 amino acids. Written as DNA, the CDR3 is TGTGCCAGCAGCCAAGGTTATAGGGGGGCCAACTATGGCTACACCTTC. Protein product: CASSQGYRGANYGYTF.

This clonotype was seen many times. The CDR3 nucleotides are TGTGCCAGCAGCTTGTTGGGACAGGGGATTAGGGATGAGCAGTTCTTC. Translation: CASSLLGQGIRDEQFF. V and J are TRBV7-9 and TRBJ2-1; 10 bases match TRBD1. V gave up 3 bases and J gave up 8 bases; unmatched junction bases: 10. The CDR3 runs 16 residues. Germline V lookup: CDR1 SEHNR, CDR2 FQNEAQ (reference sequence).

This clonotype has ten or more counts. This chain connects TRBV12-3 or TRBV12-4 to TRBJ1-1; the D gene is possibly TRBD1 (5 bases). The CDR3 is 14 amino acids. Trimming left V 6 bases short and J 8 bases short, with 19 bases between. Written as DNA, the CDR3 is TGTGCCAGCAGCCGCTGGGACGGTTCGGAAGAAGCTTTCTTT. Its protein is CASSRWDGSEEAFF.

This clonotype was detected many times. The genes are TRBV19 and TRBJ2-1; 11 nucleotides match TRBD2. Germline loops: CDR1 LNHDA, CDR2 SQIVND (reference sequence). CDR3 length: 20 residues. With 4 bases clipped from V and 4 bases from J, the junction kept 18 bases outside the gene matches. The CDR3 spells CASSNGAELAGGRGYNEQFF. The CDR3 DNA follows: TGTGCCAGTAGTAACGGCGCTGAGCTAGCGGGAGGCAGGGGGTACAATGAGCAGTTCTTC.

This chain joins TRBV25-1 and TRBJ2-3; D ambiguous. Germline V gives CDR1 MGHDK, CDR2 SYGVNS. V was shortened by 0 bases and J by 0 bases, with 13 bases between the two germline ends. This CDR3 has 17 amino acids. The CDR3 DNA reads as TGTGCCAGCAGTGAATATGAACTCCTAACTAGCACAGATACGCAGTATTTT. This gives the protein CASSEYELLTSTDTQYF.

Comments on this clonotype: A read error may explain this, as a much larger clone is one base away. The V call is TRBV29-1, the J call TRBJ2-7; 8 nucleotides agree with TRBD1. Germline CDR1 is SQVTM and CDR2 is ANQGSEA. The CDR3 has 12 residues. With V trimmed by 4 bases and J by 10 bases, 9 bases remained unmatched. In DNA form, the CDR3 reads TGCAGCGTTGGAGAGGGGACAGGACTACAGTACTTC. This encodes CSVGEGTGLQYF.